One sample yielded the 2 T cell receptor beta chains listed below, sequenced in a study of naive and memory T cell subsets. An equimolar mix of two oligonucleotides served as the beta constant-region primer for TRBC1 and TRBC2. Ligated cDNA was amplified by four rounds of PCR with nested alpha and beta constant-region primers and SP2. From the UMI-ligation and nested PCR reads, TCRdb called clonotypes with MiXCR, one entry per CDR3 protein. This table holds tens of thousands of distinct CDR3 sequences, around 8.8% found once. The sequenced material came from central memory CD8+ T cells from blood. Receptors originate from a human donor in good health.

This clonotype has ten or more counts. The chain uses TRBV6-6 and TRBJ2-1, with no clear D. Between the trimmed V and J ends, which lost 7 bases and 5 bases, there was a span of 12 bases. Germline V CDR1 and CDR2: MNHNY, SVGAGI (reference sequence). The CDR3 consists of 13 residues. CDR3 coding DNA: TGTGCCAGCACCTACGCCGAAAACAATGAGCAGTTCTTC. Translation: CASTYAENNEQFF.

At least ten counts were recorded for this clonotype. The V call is TRBV28, the J call TRBJ2-3; the D is unclear. Germline lookup yields CDR1 MDHEN and CDR2 SYDVKM. V shed 6 bases and J shed 5 bases, with 18 bases lying between them. The CDR3 covers 15 residues. CDR3 nucleotides: TGTGCCAGCAGCCGATGGACCCTTGTCAAAGATACGCAGTATTTT. Protein product: CASSRWTLVKDTQYF.